This T cell receptor (beta chain) was captured in a study of tumor and adjacent non-tumor tissue in lung cancer. Overall study: Histology: eleven to twelve adenocarcinoma, a couple of squamous cell carcinoma, 1 small cell lung cancer.

The CDR3 runs 15 residues. Per the germline V gene, CDR1 is LGHNA and CDR2 is YSLEER. The library came from three nested PCR rounds adapted from ARM-PCR protocols. TCRdb passed the multiplex PCR reads through MiXCR, listing each CDR3 protein once. The table lists roughly 200,000 distinct CDR3 sequences, about two thirds of them singletons. About this clonotype: A much larger clone sits a single nucleotide away, making a read error possible.

No cell sorting was done before RNA was extracted from the tissue. This sequence joins TRBV4-3 and TRBJ1-2; tentatively, D is TRBD1 (6 bases). The sequence came from a man aged 55 to 70 with non-small cell lung cancer. Sequenced input: lung tumor tissue. CDR3 loop: CVSSQDPQGSYGYTF. The CDR3 DNA is TGCGTCAGCAGCCAAGACCCACAGGGCAGCTATGGCTACACCTTC.